The clone carrying this T cell receptor beta chain was seen many times. What it recognizes is unknown. The primer mix had 60 Vbeta and 13 Jbeta primers. Using immunoSEQ multiplex PCR, the repertoire was profiled, and TCRdb retains in-frame clones only, with some absent. The sample yields about 180,000 clones, more than 65% seen once. The CDR3 is made up of 14 amino acids. CDR1 is MNHEY and CDR2 is SVGAGI in the germline V gene. Between the trimmed V and J ends, which lost 6 bases and 7 bases, there was a span of 17 bases. The entry originates in a study of cytomegalovirus exposure and HLA in healthy donors. Overall study findings and caveats: Specific recognition of CMV antigens was confirmed in vitro for a few chains (all CMV-associated). Per a later analysis, about 15,000 TCR beta sequences showed association with HLA alleles at 0.05 false discovery rate.

This TCR came from a girl aged 2-10 years in good health and CMV-seropositive. The sequenced sample consisted of PBMCs. This rearrangement joins TRBV6-5 to TRBJ2-3; maybe TRBD2 (6 bases). The CDR3 region has the DNA TGTGCCAGCAGATACCGGGACTGGCCTCATACGCAGTATTTT. Translated, it gives CASRYRDWPHTQYF.